The clone carrying this T cell receptor (beta chain) was counted a single time. At survey level, the immunoSEQ assay was run in its v3.0 version. Method: immunoSEQ multiplex PCR; TCRdb's copy keeps in-frame clones and lacks some. The sample includes 40,000 to 50,000 clones, about 95% of them seen just once. This entry belongs to a study of long-term antiretroviral therapy in people with HIV. Specimen: unsorted PBMCs, collected around 9.2 years after starting antiretroviral therapy. This receptor was obtained from a man in his thirties or forties with HIV.

The CDR3 spells CASSPVRGGSYEQYF. CDR3 coding DNA: TGTGCCAGCTCACCGGTGAGGGGCGGCTCCTACGAGCAGTACTTC. The V call is TRBV18, the J call TRBJ2-7; D may be TRBD1 or TRBD2 (5 bases each). With 3 bases removed from V and 0 bases from J, the gap between germline ends came to 12 bases. CDR1 KGHSH and CDR2 LQKENI come from the germline V gene. CDR3 length: 15 amino acids.